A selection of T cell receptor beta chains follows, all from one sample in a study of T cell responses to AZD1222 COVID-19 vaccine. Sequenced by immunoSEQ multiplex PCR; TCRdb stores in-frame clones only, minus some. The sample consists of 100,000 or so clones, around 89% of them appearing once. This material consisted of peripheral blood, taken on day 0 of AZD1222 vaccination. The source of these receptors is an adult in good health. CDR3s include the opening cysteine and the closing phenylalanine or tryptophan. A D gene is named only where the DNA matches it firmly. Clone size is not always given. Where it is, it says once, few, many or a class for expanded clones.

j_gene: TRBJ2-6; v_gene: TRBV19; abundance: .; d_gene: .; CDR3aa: CASSIFPPSGANVLTF; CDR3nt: TGTGCCAGTAGTATATTTCCCCCCTCTGGGGCCAACGTCCTGACTTTC
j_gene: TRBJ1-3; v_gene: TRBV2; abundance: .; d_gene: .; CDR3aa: CASSGARVPGGNTIYF; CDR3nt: TGTGCCAGCAGTGGAGCCAGGGTCCCCGGAGGAAACACCATATATTTT
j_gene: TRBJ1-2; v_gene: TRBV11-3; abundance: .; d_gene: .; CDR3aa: CASSGGLRGYTF; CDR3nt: TGTGCCAGCAGCGGGGGCCTTAGAGGCTACACCTTC
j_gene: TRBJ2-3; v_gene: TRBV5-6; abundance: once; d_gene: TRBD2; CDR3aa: CASSLRSSGRSDTQYF; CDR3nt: TGTGCCAGCAGCTTGAGGTCTAGCGGGAGGTCAGATACGCAGTATTTT
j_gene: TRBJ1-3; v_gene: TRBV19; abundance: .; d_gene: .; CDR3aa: CASSPQTGNTIYF; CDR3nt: TGTGCCAGTAGTCCGCAAACTGGAAACACCATATATTTT
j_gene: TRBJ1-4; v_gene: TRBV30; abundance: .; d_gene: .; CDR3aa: CAWSHGLSGRSEKLFF; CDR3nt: TGTGCCTGGAGTCATGGTCTCTCTGGCAGATCTGAAAAACTGTTTTTT
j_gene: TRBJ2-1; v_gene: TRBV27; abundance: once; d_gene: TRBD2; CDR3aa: CASGTSGSNEQFF; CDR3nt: TGTGCCAGTGGGACTAGCGGGAGCAATGAGCAGTTCTTC
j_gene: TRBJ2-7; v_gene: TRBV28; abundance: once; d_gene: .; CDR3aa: CASSPGGAGSSYEQYF; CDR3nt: TGTGCCAGCAGTCCCGGGGGAGCGGGTAGCTCCTACGAGCAGTACTTC
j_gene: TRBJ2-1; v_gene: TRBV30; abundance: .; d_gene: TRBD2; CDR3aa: CAWRTPGTSGRGEQFF; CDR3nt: TGTGCCTGGAGGACGCCGGGGACTAGCGGGAGAGGTGAGCAGTTCTTC
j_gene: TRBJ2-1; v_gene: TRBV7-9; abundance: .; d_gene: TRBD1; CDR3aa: CASSFQGLGQENSYNEQFF; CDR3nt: TGTGCCAGCAGCTTCCAAGGGCTGGGACAGGAGAACTCCTACAATGAGCAGTTCTTC
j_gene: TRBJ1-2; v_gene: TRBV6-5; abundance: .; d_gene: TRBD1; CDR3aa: CASRAGTGGNYGYTF; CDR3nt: TGTGCCAGCAGGGCTGGGACAGGAGGTAACTATGGCTACACCTTC
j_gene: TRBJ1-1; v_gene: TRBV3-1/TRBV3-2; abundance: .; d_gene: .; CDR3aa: CASSQGVLGGIAFF; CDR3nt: TGTGCCAGCAGCCAAGGAGTATTGGGGGGCATAGCTTTCTTT
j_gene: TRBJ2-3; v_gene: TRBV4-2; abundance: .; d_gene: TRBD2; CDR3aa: CASSQETSGNEQTDTQYF; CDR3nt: TGTGCCAGCAGCCAAGAGACTAGCGGGAACGAGCAAACAGATACGCAGTATTTT
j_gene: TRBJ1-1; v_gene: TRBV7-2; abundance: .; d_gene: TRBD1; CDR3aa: CASSLMGQGSTEAFF; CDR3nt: TGTGCCAGCAGCTTAATGGGACAGGGTAGCACTGAAGCTTTCTTT
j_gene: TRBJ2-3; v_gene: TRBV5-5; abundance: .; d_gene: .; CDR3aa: CASLQVGTDTQYF; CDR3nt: TGTGCCAGCCTTCAGGTGGGCACAGATACGCAGTATTTT
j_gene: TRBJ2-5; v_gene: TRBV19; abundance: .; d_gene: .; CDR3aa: CASSINRQETQYF; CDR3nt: TGTGCCAGTAGTATAAATAGACAAGAGACCCAGTACTTC
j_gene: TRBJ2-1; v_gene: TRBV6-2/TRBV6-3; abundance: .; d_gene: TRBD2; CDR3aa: CASSYETSGSGYNEQFF; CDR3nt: TGTGCCAGCAGTTACGAGACTAGCGGGAGTGGCTACAATGAGCAGTTCTTC
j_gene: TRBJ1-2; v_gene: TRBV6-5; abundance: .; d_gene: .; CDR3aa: CASRNRDTLNYGYTF; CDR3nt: TGTGCCAGCAGGAACCGGGACACTCTTAACTATGGCTACACCTTC
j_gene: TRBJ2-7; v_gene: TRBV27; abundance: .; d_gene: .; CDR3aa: CASRPPGEGFYEQYF; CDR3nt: TGTGCCAGCCGACCGCCAGGGGAGGGATTCTACGAGCAGTACTTC
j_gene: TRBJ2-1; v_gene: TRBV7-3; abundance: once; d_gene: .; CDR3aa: CASSLSNEQFF; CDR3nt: TGTGCCAGCAGCCTCTCCAATGAGCAGTTCTTC
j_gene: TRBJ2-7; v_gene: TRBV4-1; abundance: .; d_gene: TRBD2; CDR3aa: CASSQDRTSGYYEQYF; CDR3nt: TGCGCCAGCAGCCAAGACCGGACTAGCGGTTACTACGAGCAGTACTTC
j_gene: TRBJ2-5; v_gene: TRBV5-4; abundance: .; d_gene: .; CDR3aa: CASSSTETQYF; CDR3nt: TGTGCCAGCAGCTCGACGGAGACCCAGTACTTC
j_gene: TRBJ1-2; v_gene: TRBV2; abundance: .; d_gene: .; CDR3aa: CASGQTPSYGYTF; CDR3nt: TGTGCCAGTGGACAGACACCCTCCTATGGCTACACCTTC
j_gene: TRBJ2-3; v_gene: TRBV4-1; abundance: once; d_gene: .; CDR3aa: CASSQATLASSEGKHTDTQYF; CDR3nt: TGCGCCAGCAGCCAAGCGACACTTGCCTCATCCGAGGGAAAACACACAGATACGCAGTATTTT
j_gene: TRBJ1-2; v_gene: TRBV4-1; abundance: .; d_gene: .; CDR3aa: CASSQVAGDYGYTF; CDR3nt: TGCGCCAGCAGCCAAGTGGCAGGGGATTATGGCTACACCTTC
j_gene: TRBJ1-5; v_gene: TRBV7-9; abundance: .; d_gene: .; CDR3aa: CASSLGAKGDQPQHF; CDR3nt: TGTGCCAGCAGCTTAGGGGCTAAGGGCGATCAGCCCCAGCATTTT
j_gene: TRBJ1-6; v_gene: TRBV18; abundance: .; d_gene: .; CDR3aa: CASSPPGTRKYSPLHF; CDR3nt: TGTGCCAGCTCACCACCGGGGACGAGGAAATATTCACCCCTCCACTTT
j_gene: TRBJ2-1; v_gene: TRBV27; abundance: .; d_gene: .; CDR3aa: CASRSGTSSYNEQFF; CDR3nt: TGTGCCAGCAGGTCTGGGACGAGCTCCTACAATGAGCAGTTCTTC